This T cell receptor (beta chain) was found in a study of blood T cells in healthy people across ages. Alongside a J-beta primer mix, a sample-barcoded 5' primer served in a second PCR lasting about 6 to 11 cycles. Every individual sample yielded 2.5 million or more paired-end reads (each containing CDR3). TCRdb called the 5' RACE reads again in MiXCR, with one record for every CDR3 protein. In the table there are hundreds of thousands of distinct CDR3 sequences, 55% to 75% of which are singletons. Whole-study findings and limits: Among T cells, TCR beta diversity per million cells dropped roughly linearly as age rose.

V was clipped by 5 bases and J by 2 bases; unmatched bases: 8. The germline V gene encodes CDR1 DFQATT and CDR2 SNEGSKA (reference sequence). The CDR3 has 15 amino acids. Only a few counts were recorded for this clonotype. The target antigen is unknown. The source of this sequence is a man between 25 and 39 years old in good health. Source material: blood. V and J are TRBV20-1 and TRBJ2-7; TRBD2 matches 11 bases. In DNA form, the CDR3 reads TGCAGTGCTGCCCCGACTAGCGGGAAGACCTACGAGCAGTACTTC. This gives the protein CSAAPTSGKTYEQYF.